What follows are 20 T cell receptor beta chains derived from one specimen sequenced in a study of CD8+ T cells in alopecia areata. Investigators isolated RNA and reverse transcribed it into cDNA to act as the sequencing template. The table came from immunoSEQ multiplex PCR; TCRdb's copy has only in-frame clones and leaves some out. The data contain over 100,000 clones, approximately 49% of them singletons. This material consisted of CD8+ T cells sorted from blood, taken at week 0. The receptors derive from a human donor with alopecia areata.

The genes are TRBV2 and TRBJ2-7; D may match TRBD1 or TRBD2 (5 bases each). V was shortened by 7 bases and J by 2 bases, with 18 bases between the two germline ends. The length of the CDR3 is 15 residues. CDR1 is SNHLY and CDR2 is FYNNEI in the germline V gene. In nucleotides, the CDR3 is TGTGCCAGCATTGGGTTCCGGGACGGGACCTACGAGCAGTACTTC. This sequence encodes CASIGFRDGTYEQYF.

There are a few counts of this clone. The chain combines TRBV28 with TRBJ2-1, with D perhaps matching TRBD1 (6 bases). The germline CDR1 and CDR2 sequences are MDHEN and SYDVKM. This CDR3 has 10 residues. Between the trimmed V and J ends, which lost 8 bases and 9 bases, there was a span of 8 bases. CDR3 loop: CASEGGEQFF. DNA for the CDR3: TGTGCCAGCGAAGGGGGTGAGCAGTTCTTC.

The rearrangement uses TRBV7-9 and TRBJ2-7; 7 bases are a match to TRBD1. V trimming: 2 bases; J trimming: 5 bases; junction bases outside the gene matches: 3. The CDR3 covers 13 residues. Germline V gives CDR1 SEHNR, CDR2 FQNEAQ (reference sequence). CDR3 nucleotide sequence: TGTGCCAGCAGCTTATATACAGGGGACGAGCAGTACTTC. The encoded protein is CASSLYTGDEQYF.

The chain joins TRBV11-2 to TRBJ2-7; D not certain. Germline lookup yields CDR1 SGHAT and CDR2 FQNNGV. CDR3 length equals 12 residues. With 4 bases removed from V and 4 bases from J, the gap between germline ends came to 8 bases. The CDR3 here is CASSSWGYEQYF. The CDR3 DNA is TGTGCCAGCAGCTCCTGGGGTTACGAGCAGTACTTC.

The CDR3 region is CASSLTSGGLNEQYF. The DNA for the CDR3 is TGTGCCAGCAGCTTAACTAGCGGGGGGCTGAACGAGCAGTACTTC. This rearrangement joins TRBV13 to TRBJ2-7; 12 bases map to TRBD2. Germline trimming cut 2 bases from V and 5 bases from J; bases unmatched to any gene: 4. The CDR3 contains 15 residues. Germline-derived CDR1 and CDR2 are PRHDT and FYEKMQ (reference sequence).

This clone was observed a few times. The rearrangement uses TRBV4-1 and TRBJ2-2; 7 bases fit TRBD2. Losses at the gene ends were 1 base for V and 4 bases for J; bases not matched to a gene: 3. The CDR3 extends over 15 amino acids. The germline gives CDR1 MGHRA, CDR2 YSYEKL. The CDR3 nucleotides read TGCGCCAGCAGCCAAGGATGGGAGGGCACCGGGGAGCTGTTTTTT. Protein: CASSQGWEGTGELFF.

The chain recombines TRBV2 with TRBJ2-3; TRBD2 matches at 15 bases. Trimming at V came to 3 bases and at J to 0 bases, leaving 7 bases not matched to a gene. The CDR3 loop spans 19 amino acids. CDR1 SNHLY and CDR2 FYNNEI come from the germline V gene. In DNA, the CDR3 is TGTGCCAGCAGTGAGGGACTAGCGGGGGGTCCAGCGAGCACAGATACGCAGTATTTT. This encodes CASSEGLAGGPASTDTQYF.

This chain connects TRBV9 to TRBJ1-6, with 8 bases aligning to TRBD1. The CDR3 loop spans 14 amino acids. Germline values: CDR1 SGDLS, CDR2 YYNGEE. Losses at the gene ends were 3 bases for V and 9 bases for J; bases not matched to a gene: 5. The CDR3 loop reads CASSGGQGFSPLHF. Here the CDR3 DNA reads TGTGCCAGCAGCGGAGGACAGGGATTTTCACCCCTCCACTTT.

CDR3 region: CASSLRWGDTDTQYF. The CDR3 region has the DNA TGCGCCAGCAGCTTGAGGTGGGGGGACACAGATACGCAGTATTTT. This chain connects TRBV5-1 to TRBJ2-3; TRBD2 might be the D (6 bases). Germline V gives CDR1 SGHRS, CDR2 YFSETQ. Trimming took off 1 base at V and 2 bases at J, with 11 bases between the two ends. This CDR3 is 15 amino acids long.

CDR3 region: CASSSGTGWHGYTF. The CDR3, as DNA: TGTGCCAGCAGCTCCGGGACAGGGTGGCATGGCTACACCTTC. V and J are TRBV13 and TRBJ1-2, with 9 bases identical to TRBD1. The CDR3 runs 14 residues. Trimming removed 4 bases from V and 6 bases from J; junction bases left unmatched: 6. The germline V gene encodes CDR1 PRHDT and CDR2 FYEKMQ (reference sequence). The full variable domain, completed using reference TRBV13 and TRBJ1-2, is AAGVIQSPRHLIKEKRETATLKCYPIPRHDTVYWYQQGPGQDPQFLISFYEKMQSDKGSIPDRFSAQQFSDYHSELNMSSLELGDSALYFCASSSGTGWHGYTFGSGTRLTVV.

This clone came up once. Here the CDR3 DNA reads TGTGCCAGCAGCTTAGTAGGAGGACTGAGCTCCTACGAGCAGTACTTC. It specifies CASSLVGGLSSYEQYF. V is TRBV7-9 and J is TRBJ2-7; a possible D gene is TRBD2 (5 bases). Germline V lookup: CDR1 SEHNR, CDR2 FQNEAQ (reference sequence). This CDR3 is 16 amino acids long. Trimming removed 1 base at V and 0 bases at J, with 13 bases between.

V gene TRBV29-1 combines with J gene TRBJ2-1, with TRBD1 matching 7 bases. CDR1 and CDR2 (germline): SQVTM, ANQGSEA. The CDR3 totals 12 residues. CDR3 in DNA: TGCAGTCCGGTCACAGGGGACAATGAGCAGTTCTTC. This sequence encodes CSPVTGDNEQFF.

This chain joins TRBV6-5 and TRBJ1-1; TRBD1 agrees at 8 bases. Germline-derived CDR1 and CDR2 are MNHEY and SVGAGI. Trimming cost V 6 bases and J 5 bases; bases outside gene matches: 5. The CDR3 contains 13 residues. CDR3 sequence reads: CASRHRDRTEAFF. In DNA, the CDR3 is TGTGCCAGCAGGCACCGGGACAGGACTGAAGCTTTCTTT.

Only one count was recorded for this clone. The rearrangement uses TRBV27 and TRBJ1-6, with 7 nucleotides matching TRBD1. Germline CDR1 and CDR2: MNHEY and SMNVEV (reference sequence). After removal of 4 bases from V and 14 bases from J, the junction contained 11 bases not matched to a gene. The CDR3 runs to 14 residues. The CDR3 region has the DNA TGTGCCAGCAGTTCAGGGGGGGGACTCTTGGCCCTCCACTTT. This sequence encodes CASSSGGGLLALHF.

The chain couples TRBV4-3 to TRBJ2-1, with D tentatively TRBD1 (5 bases). Germline-derived CDR1 and CDR2 are LGHNA and YSLEER. The length of the CDR3 is 12 residues. V lost 4 bases and J 8 bases, leaving 9 bases between the germline ends. The CDR3 here is CASSPTGYEQFF. CDR3 DNA sequence: TGCGCCAGCAGCCCAACAGGTTATGAGCAGTTCTTC.

This clone was observed a handful of times. This chain connects TRBV4-1 to TRBJ2-3; no definite D call. The CDR3 totals 13 residues. The ends were cut back, 1 base at V and 5 bases at J, with 7 bases in the middle. CDR1 is MGHRA, CDR2 YSYEKL, per germline. The CDR3 spells CASSQVGEDTQYF. The CDR3 nucleotides read TGCGCCAGCAGCCAAGTTGGGGAAGATACGCAGTATTTT.

This clone has more than one count but fewer than ten. V is TRBV14 and J is TRBJ2-2; D is perhaps TRBD1 (6 bases). Deletions cut 3 bases from V and 5 bases from J, with 13 bases between. Germline CDR1 and CDR2: SGHDN and FVKESK. The CDR3 sequence is 15 residues long. The CDR3 DNA reads TGTGCCAGCAGCCAGCACAGGGAGTATACCGGGGAGCTGTTTTTT. It is translated as CASSQHREYTGELFF.

This clone appeared a few times. The rearrangement links TRBV5-1 to TRBJ2-3, with no clear D. V was cut by 3 bases and J by 0 bases, with 2 bases left in between. The length of the CDR3 is 12 residues. CDR1 and CDR2 from the germline V gene are SGHRS and YFSETQ. This CDR3 reads CASSSSTDTQYF. The DNA for the CDR3 is TGCGCCAGCAGCTCCAGCACAGATACGCAGTATTTT.

The chain links TRBV5-1 to TRBJ2-1; 8 nucleotides agree with TRBD1. The CDR3 contains 15 residues. V lost 1 base, J lost 4 bases, and 4 bases stayed unmatched. Germline CDR1 is SGHRS and CDR2 is YFSETQ. The chain's CDR3 is CASSLSQGAYNEQFF. The CDR3 coding sequence is TGCGCCAGCAGCTTGTCCCAGGGGGCATACAATGAGCAGTTCTTC.

In this sample, this clone turned up a few times. V usage is TRBV2 and J usage is TRBJ2-1, with 9 bases lining up with TRBD1. The CDR3 is made up of 15 amino acids. Germline V gene data show CDR1 as SNHLY and CDR2 as FYNNEI. J gave up 5 bases and V 11 bases, and 13 bases lay outside the gene matches. DNA of the CDR3: TGTGCCTGCCTGGAGGGACAGGGAAGCCACAATGAGCAGTTCTTC. Translated, it gives CACLEGQGSHNEQFF.